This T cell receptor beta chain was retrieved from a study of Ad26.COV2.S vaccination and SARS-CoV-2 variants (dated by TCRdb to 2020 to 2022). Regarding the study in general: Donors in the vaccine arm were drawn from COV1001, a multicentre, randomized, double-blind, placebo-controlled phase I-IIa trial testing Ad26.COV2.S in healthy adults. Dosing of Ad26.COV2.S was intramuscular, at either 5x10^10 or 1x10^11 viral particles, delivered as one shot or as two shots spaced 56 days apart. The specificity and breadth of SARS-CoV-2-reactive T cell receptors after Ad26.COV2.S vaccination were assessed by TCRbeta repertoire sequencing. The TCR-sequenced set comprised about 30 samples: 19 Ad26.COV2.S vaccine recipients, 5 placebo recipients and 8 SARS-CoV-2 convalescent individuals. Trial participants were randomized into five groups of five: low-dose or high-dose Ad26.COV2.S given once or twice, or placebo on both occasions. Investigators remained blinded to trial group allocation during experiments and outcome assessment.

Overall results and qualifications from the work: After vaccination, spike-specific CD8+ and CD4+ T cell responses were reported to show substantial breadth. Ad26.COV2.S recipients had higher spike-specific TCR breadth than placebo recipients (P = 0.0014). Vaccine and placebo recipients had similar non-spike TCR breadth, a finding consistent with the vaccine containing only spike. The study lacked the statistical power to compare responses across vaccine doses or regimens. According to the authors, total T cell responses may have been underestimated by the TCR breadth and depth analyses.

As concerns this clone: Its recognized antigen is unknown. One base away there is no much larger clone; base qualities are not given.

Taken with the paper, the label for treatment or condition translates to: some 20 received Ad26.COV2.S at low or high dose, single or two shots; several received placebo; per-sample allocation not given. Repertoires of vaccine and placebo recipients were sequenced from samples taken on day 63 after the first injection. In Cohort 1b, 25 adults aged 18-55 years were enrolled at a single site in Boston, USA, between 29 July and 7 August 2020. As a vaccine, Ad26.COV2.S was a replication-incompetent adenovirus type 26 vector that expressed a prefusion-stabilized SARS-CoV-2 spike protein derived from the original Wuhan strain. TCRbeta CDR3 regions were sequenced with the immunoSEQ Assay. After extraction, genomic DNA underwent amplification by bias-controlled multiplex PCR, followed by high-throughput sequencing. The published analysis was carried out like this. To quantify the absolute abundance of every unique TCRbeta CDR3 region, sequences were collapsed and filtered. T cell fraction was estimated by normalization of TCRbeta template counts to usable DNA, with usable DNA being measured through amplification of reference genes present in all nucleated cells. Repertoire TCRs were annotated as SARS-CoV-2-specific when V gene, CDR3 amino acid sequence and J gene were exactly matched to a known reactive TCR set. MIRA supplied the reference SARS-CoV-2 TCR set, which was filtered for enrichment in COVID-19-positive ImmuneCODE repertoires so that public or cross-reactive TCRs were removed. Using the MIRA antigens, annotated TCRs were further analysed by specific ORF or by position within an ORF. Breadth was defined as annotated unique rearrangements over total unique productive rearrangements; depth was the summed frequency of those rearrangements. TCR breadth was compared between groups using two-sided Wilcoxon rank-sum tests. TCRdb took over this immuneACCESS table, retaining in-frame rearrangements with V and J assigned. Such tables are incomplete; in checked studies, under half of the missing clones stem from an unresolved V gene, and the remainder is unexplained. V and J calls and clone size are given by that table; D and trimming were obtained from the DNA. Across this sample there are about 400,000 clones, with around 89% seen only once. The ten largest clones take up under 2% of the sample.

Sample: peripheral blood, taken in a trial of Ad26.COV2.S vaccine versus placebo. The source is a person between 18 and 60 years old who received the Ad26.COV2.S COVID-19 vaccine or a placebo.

Read as DNA, the sequence is TGTGCCAGCAGTGACCGGGACAGGCCCTACGAGCAGTACTTC. This yields the protein CASSDRDRPYEQYF. The rearrangement combines TRBV6-1 with TRBJ2-7, and 8 junction bases match TRBD1. Germline trimming amounts to 3 bases on V and 2 bases on J, with 3 as the count of junction bases outside the gene matches. Per the germline V gene, MNHNS is the CDR1 and SASEGT is the CDR2. From the cysteine up to the phenylalanine, the CDR3 has a length of 14 residues. Only the CDR3 region is kept as DNA, spanning 42 bases read in frame from base 1.